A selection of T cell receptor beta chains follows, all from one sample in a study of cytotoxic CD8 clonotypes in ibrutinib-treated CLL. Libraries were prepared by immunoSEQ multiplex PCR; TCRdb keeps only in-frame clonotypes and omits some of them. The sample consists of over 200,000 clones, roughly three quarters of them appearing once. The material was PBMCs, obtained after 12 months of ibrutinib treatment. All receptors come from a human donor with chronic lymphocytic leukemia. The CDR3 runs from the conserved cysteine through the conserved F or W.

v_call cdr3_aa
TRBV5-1 CASTGYNEQFF
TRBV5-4 CASSLNSPNEKLFF
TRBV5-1 CASRYRSMDTEAFF
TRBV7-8 CASSSQTGPGEKLFF
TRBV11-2 CASTSRTGGLETQYF
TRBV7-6 CASSLEGVSLLNEQFF
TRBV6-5 CASSYYGEGNTEAFF
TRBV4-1 CASSQEGLPPLFF
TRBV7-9 CASSSRRIQANEKLFF
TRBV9 CASTHRDLSYNEQFF
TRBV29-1 CSVAGTGYEKLFF
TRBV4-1 CASSQDGTDPRSDTQYF
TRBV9 CASSVDVATSTDTQYF
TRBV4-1 CASSQGGVTGNQPQHF
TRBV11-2 CASSLGSGLAGANVLTF
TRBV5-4 CASSWDWNTEAFF
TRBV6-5 CASSYSLPGGANEQFF
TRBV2 CASGREVGTEAFF
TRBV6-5 CASSYSPLDEQYF
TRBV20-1 CSARDLWTQYF
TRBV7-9 CASSLGVAGARGYTF
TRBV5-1 CASSFGRDSYEQYF
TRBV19 CASSILSDSYNEQFF
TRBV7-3 CASSDKGQGTEAFF
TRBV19 CASSTGMGYGNQPQHF
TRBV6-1 CASSDDRSLHQPQHF
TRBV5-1 CASSTRPGQGGGTQYF
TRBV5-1 CASSSSGTSYNSPLHF
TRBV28 CASSSPSGTGPYEQYF
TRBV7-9 CASTPGLEQYF
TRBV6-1 CASSDRQGGETQYF
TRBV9 CASSGEKLEAFF
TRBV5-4 CASSLGPRAEGYTF
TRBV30 CAWSLLGTQYF
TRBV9 CASSVAGVSGNTIYF
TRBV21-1 CASSRMGGRVDTQYF
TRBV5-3 CARSFDRSSGNTIYF
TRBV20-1 CSVVGYTF
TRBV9 CASSAVGATNEKLFF
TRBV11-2 CASSRKTSGRAGEETQYF
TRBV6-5 CASRPSGGGYEQYF
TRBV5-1 CASSPRDFYTEAFF